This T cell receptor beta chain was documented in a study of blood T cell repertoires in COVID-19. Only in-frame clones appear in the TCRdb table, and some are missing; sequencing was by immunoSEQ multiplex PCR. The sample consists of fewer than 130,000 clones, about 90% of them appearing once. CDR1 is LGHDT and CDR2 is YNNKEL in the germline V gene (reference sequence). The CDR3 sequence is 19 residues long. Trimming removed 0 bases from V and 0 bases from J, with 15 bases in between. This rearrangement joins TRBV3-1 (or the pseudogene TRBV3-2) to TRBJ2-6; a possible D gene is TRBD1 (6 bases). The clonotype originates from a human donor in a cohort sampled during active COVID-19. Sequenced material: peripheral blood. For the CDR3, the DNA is TGTGCCAGCAGCCAAGATTTGGTAGGGGGAAGCTCTGGGGCCAACGTCCTGACTTTC. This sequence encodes CASSQDLVGGSSGANVLTF.